Following are 23 T cell receptor beta chains from one sample sequenced in a study of T-cell memory formation after mild COVID-19. TCRdb reprocessed the 5' RACE reads via MiXCR and lists one record per CDR3 protein. Seen here are 550,000 to 650,000 distinct CDR3 sequences, 15% to 20% observed once, and the top ten hold roughly 8%. The sequencing input was PBMCs or a T cell subset sorted from them (not recorded which). The receptors shown here come from an adult woman who had mild COVID-19 (a few samples of this study predate the infection). Cell type and time point are not known.

This clonotype was seen only a few times. The chain carries TRBV7-3 and TRBJ2-5; D unresolved. Germline CDR1 reads SGHTA; CDR2 reads FQGTGA. The length of the CDR3 is 14 residues. V was trimmed by 4 bases and J by 5 bases, leaving 14 bases between them. The CDR3 region has the DNA TGTGCCAGCAGCTCGTCTGGGCCTGGGGAGACCCAGTACTTC. This gives the protein CASSSSGPGETQYF.

CDR3 coding DNA: TGTGCCAGCAGTCAAAGGGGGGGTTCTCAGCCCCAGCATTTT. It specifies CASSQRGGSQPQHF. The rearrangement uses TRBV3-1 and TRBJ1-5; D possibly corresponds to TRBD1 (6 bases). There are 14 residues in the CDR3. Germline V gene sequence: CDR1 LGHDT, CDR2 YNNKEL (reference sequence). V lost 6 bases and J 6 bases, leaving 15 bases between the germline ends.

This clonotype appeared once. The rearrangement joins TRBV6-2 or TRBV6-3 to TRBJ2-1, with no clear D. The CDR3 extends over 14 amino acids. Between the trimmed V and J ends, which lost 2 bases and 10 bases, there was a span of 15 bases. From germline, CDR1 is MNHEY and CDR2 SVGEGT. This chain's CDR3 is CASSYQQEVREQFF. The CDR3 region has the DNA TGTGCCAGCAGTTACCAACAAGAGGTGAGGGAGCAGTTCTTC.

This clonotype has a handful of counts. Written as DNA, the CDR3 is TGTGCCAGCAGTTTCAACTCAGGGGGAAGGGCTTTCTTT. Amino acids: CASSFNSGGRAFF. J is TRBJ1-1 and V is TRBV27, with 7 bases fitting TRBD1. The V gene end was trimmed by 3 bases and the J gene end by 11 bases; junction bases not matched to a gene: 9. This CDR3 is built from 13 residues. Germline-derived CDR1 and CDR2 are MNHEY and SMNVEV (reference sequence).

This chain uses TRBV16 with TRBJ2-2; the match to TRBD1 covers 8 bases. This CDR3 is built from 14 residues. Per germline, CDR1 KGHSY and CDR2 FQNENV. Trimming took 5 bases from V and 9 from J; bases not matched to a gene: 8. The CDR3 DNA sequence: TGTGCCAGCAGCGAGGGACAGGCCAGAAGGGAGCTGTTTTTT. This encodes CASSEGQARRELFF.

Only a few counts were recorded for this clonotype. The genes are TRBV4-1 and TRBJ2-7; a possible D gene is TRBD2 (6 bases). Per germline, CDR1 MGHRA and CDR2 YSYEKL. V lost 8 bases and J lost 1, with 18 bases in between. The CDR3 is 15 amino acids. This CDR3 is CASAVLGGYSYEQYF. DNA of the CDR3: TGCGCCAGCGCCGTTCTTGGAGGGTATTCCTACGAGCAGTACTTC.

The chain joins TRBV4-2 to TRBJ2-6, with D perhaps TRBD2 (5 bases). V was shortened by 4 bases and J by 4 bases, with 11 bases between the two germline ends. CDR3 length equals 15 residues. Looked up from germline, CDR1 is LGHNA and CDR2 is YNFKEQ. CDR3 residues: CASSLTSGGANVLTF. The CDR3 nucleotides read TGTGCCAGCAGCCTGACGTCGGGAGGGGCCAACGTCCTGACTTTC.

This clonotype was seen more than once but under ten times. The CDR3 region is CASSYDTHQETQYF. The CDR3 DNA reads TGCGCCAGCAGCTACGACACTCACCAAGAGACCCAGTACTTC. The rearrangement links TRBV5-1 to TRBJ2-5; D ambiguous. The germline CDR1 and CDR2 sequences are SGHRS and YFSETQ. V lost 3 bases to trimming and J lost 0 bases, with 9 bases between them. The CDR3 loop spans 14 amino acids.

The rearrangement links TRBV7-2 to TRBJ1-2; no clear D. The V end lost 0 bases, the J end lost 2 bases, and 13 bases lay between the germline ends. The CDR3 length is 16 residues. From germline, CDR1 is SGHTA and CDR2 FQGNSA. CDR3 DNA sequence: TGTGCCAGCAGCTTAGCAGGGAGTCGAGAAAACTATGGCTACACCTTC. Its translation: CASSLAGSRENYGYTF.

In this sample, this clonotype turned up a few times. V is TRBV29-1 and J is TRBJ2-5; D ambiguous. This CDR3 spans 10 amino acids. The V and J ends lost 4 bases and 5 bases respectively, with 5 bases between them. The germline V gene has CDR1 SQVTM and CDR2 ANQGSEA. In DNA form, the CDR3 reads TGCAGCGTTGCCCTGGAGACCCAGTACTTC. This sequence encodes CSVALETQYF. Complete variable domain (other parts from reference TRBV29-1 and TRBJ2-5): SAVISQKPSRDICQRGTSLTIQCQVDSQVTMMFWYRQQPGQSLTLIATANQGSEATYESGFVIDKFPISRPNLTFSTLTVSNMSPEDSSIYLCSVALETQYFGPGTRLLVL.

The rearrangement joins TRBV9 to TRBJ2-1; D unclear. CDR3 length equals 13 residues. Trimming pared 4 bases from V and 5 bases from J, leaving 10 bases between. Germline CDR1 SGDLS, CDR2 YYNGEE. CDR3 loop: CASSMRNDNEQFF. The DNA for the CDR3 is TGTGCCAGCAGCATGCGGAACGACAATGAGCAGTTCTTC.

V is TRBV4-1 and J is TRBJ2-1; 10 bases line up with TRBD2. The CDR3 sequence is 17 residues long. With 4 bases clipped from V and 8 bases from J, the junction kept 14 bases outside the gene matches. Germline CDR1 reads MGHRA; CDR2 reads YSYEKL. The DNA of the CDR3 is TGCGCCAGCAGCCGAGAACTAGCGGGAAAGGGTGGGGATGAGCAGTTCTTC. This translates into CASSRELAGKGGDEQFF.

V and J are TRBV6-6 and TRBJ2-2; 10 bases are a match to TRBD1. Germline V gives CDR1 MNHNY, CDR2 SVGAGI (reference sequence). This CDR3 spans 15 amino acids. The trim removed 6 bases at V and 10 bases at J, leaving 11 bases unmatched. CDR3 sequence (DNA): TGTGCCAGCAGCTCGGACAGGGGGTCTCTCCAGGAGCTGTTTTTT. Residues: CASSSDRGSLQELFF.

The chain carries TRBV6-5 and TRBJ1-1; D is ambiguous. Per germline, CDR1 MNHEY and CDR2 SVGAGI. This CDR3 has 13 residues. Trimming removed 7 bases at V and 3 bases at J, with 12 bases between. In nucleotides, the CDR3 is TGTGCCAGCACCTTAAACTGGGACACTGAAGCTTTCTTT. Translating it yields CASTLNWDTEAFF.

The rearrangement uses TRBV5-1 and TRBJ2-3, with 8 bases matching TRBD1. V trimming: 2 bases; J trimming: 3 bases; junction bases outside the gene matches: 5. This CDR3 contains 15 residues. The germline V gene encodes CDR1 SGHRS and CDR2 YFSETQ. This chain's CDR3 is CASSFADRETDTQYF. CDR3 nucleotides: TGCGCCAGCAGCTTTGCGGACAGGGAGACAGATACGCAGTATTTT.

V gene TRBV29-1 combines with J gene TRBJ2-1, with 7 nucleotides matching TRBD2. Germline V gives CDR1 SQVTM, CDR2 ANQGSEA. J was trimmed by 7 bases and V by 1 base; bases with no gene match: 7. The CDR3 runs to 14 residues. DNA of the CDR3: TGCAGCGTTGAAGGACGCGGGAGAGATAATGAGCAGTTCTTC. The encoded protein is CSVEGRGRDNEQFF.

This clonotype was recorded a few times. This chain connects TRBV18 to TRBJ2-1; TRBD1 matches at 7 bases. CDR1 is KGHSH and CDR2 is LQKENI in the germline V gene. The CDR3 consists of 15 residues. V lost 5 bases to trimming and J lost 9 bases; unmatched junction nucleotides: 13. In nucleotides, the CDR3 is TGTGCCAGCTCATCAGGGGGTAACTCTCTCGTTGAGCAGTTCTTC. Translation gives CASSSGGNSLVEQFF. The variable domain in full, completed from reference TRBV18 and TRBJ2-1, reads NAGVMQNPRHLVRRRGQEARLRCSPMKGHSHVYWYRQLPEEGLKFMVYLQKENIIDESGMPKERFSAEFPKEGPSILRIQQVVRGDSAAYFCASSSGGNSLVEQFFGPGTRLTVL.

This clonotype is a singleton in its sample. The genes are TRBV5-1 and TRBJ2-7, with D possibly TRBD2 on 7 matching bases. This CDR3 region has 15 residues. Trimming shortened V by 4 bases and J by 3 bases, and 17 bases separated the two germline ends. CDR1 and CDR2 from the germline V gene are SGHRS and YFSETQ. The CDR3 protein is CASSPTTGRVYEQYF. In nucleotides, the CDR3 is TGCGCCAGCAGCCCGACCACAGGGAGGGTCTACGAGCAGTACTTC. Supplemented by reference TRBV5-1 and TRBJ2-7, the full variable domain reads KAGVTQTPRYLIKTRGQQVTLSCSPISGHRSVSWYQQTPGQGLQFLFEYFSETQRNKGNFPGRFSGRQFSNSRSEMNVSTLELGDSALYLCASSPTTGRVYEQYFGPGTRLTVT.

This clonotype was observed a few times. The gene calls are TRBV4-1 and TRBJ2-1, with D perhaps TRBD1 or TRBD2 (6 bases each). CDR1 MGHRA and CDR2 YSYEKL come from the germline V gene. This CDR3 is 19 amino acids long. V was pared by 0 bases and J by 8 bases, with 26 bases between. The CDR3 DNA sequence: TGCGCCAGCAGCCAAGATCTGAATCTGGGCCGACGGAGGGGGGATGAGCAGTTCTTC. Translated, it gives CASSQDLNLGRRRGDEQFF.

This clonotype was seen more than once but under ten times. The rearrangement joins TRBV27 to TRBJ2-7; D might be TRBD1 (6 bases). The CDR3 consists of 17 residues. Trimming left V 5 bases short and J 6 bases short, with 26 bases between. CDR1 and CDR2 (germline): MNHEY, SMNVEV (reference sequence). Here the CDR3 DNA reads TGTGCCAGCAGTCTACAAGTCCCGACAGGCCCCTCCGGCGAGCAGTACTTC. As protein: CASSLQVPTGPSGEQYF.

This clonotype was seen more than once but under ten times. The rearrangement uses TRBV9 and TRBJ2-1, with no clear D. The germline V and J ends were trimmed by 0 bases and 1 base, with 8 bases remaining between them. Germline lookup yields CDR1 SGDLS and CDR2 YYNGEE. The CDR3 consists of 15 residues. The CDR3 nucleotides are TGTGCCAGCAGCGTAGGTCGGGCTTCCTACAATGAGCAGTTCTTC. Protein product: CASSVGRASYNEQFF.

V and J are TRBV28 and TRBJ1-4; D gene ambiguous. With 6 bases removed from V and 8 bases from J, the gap between germline ends came to 1 base. Germline lookup yields CDR1 MDHEN and CDR2 SYDVKM. There are 9 residues in the CDR3. The CDR3 bases are TGTGCCAGCAGAGAAAAACTGTTTTTT. Translating it yields CASREKLFF.

This clonotype has only a few counts. This rearrangement joins TRBV6-1 to TRBJ2-7, with TRBD2 matching over 7 bases. V lost 3 bases, J lost 2 bases, and 1 base stayed unmatched. CDR1 is MNHNS and CDR2 is SASEGT in the germline V gene. CDR3 length: 13 amino acids. For the CDR3, the DNA is TGTGCCAGCAGTGAGGGGGGGGCCTACGAGCAGTACTTC. The encoded protein is CASSEGGAYEQYF.